Sequencing of this T cell receptor beta chain was carried out in a study of prognosis after radiotherapy for stage I lung cancer. Overall study: The enrollment of patients with stage I non-small cell lung cancer occurred between 2018 and early 2019. Whole-study results and caveats: Differing TRBV and TRBJ gene usage was reportedly seen between patients with and without metastases.

Genomic DNA was subjected to two-round multiplex PCR for amplification of TCR beta CDR3. Amplification in first-round PCR relied on primers specific to each TRBV and TRBJ gene. TCRdb itself ran the multiplex PCR reads through MiXCR, one entry per CDR3 protein. The table lists 15,000 to 20,000 distinct CDR3 sequences, 29% of them singletons. In this sample, this clonotype turned up many times. What it binds is unknown. The CDR3 totals 16 residues. Trimming removed 5 bases from V and 0 bases from J; junction bases left unmatched: 4. The germline CDR1 and CDR2 sequences are PRHDT and FYEKMQ (reference sequence).

Sequencing was performed on PBMCs, taken before or after stereotactic body radiation therapy (not recorded which). The J gene is TRBJ2-5, the V gene TRBV13; 12 nucleotides line up with TRBD2. This receptor was taken from a donor over 45 with non-small cell lung cancer. The CDR3 sequence is CASSPGLAGNQETQYF. As DNA, the CDR3 is TGTGCCAGCAGCCCCGGACTAGCGGGAAACCAAGAGACCCAGTACTTC.